A selection of T cell receptor beta chains follows, all from one sample in a study of neoadjuvant anti-PD-1 for oral cavity cancer. The assay was immunoSEQ multiplex PCR, and TCRdb's table has in-frame clones only and misses some. The table lists several thousand clones, roughly 60% of them singletons. Here the sequenced sample was tumor tissue, taken before nivolumab (anti-PD-1) treatment. These receptor sequences come from a person between 35 and 79 years old with oral cavity squamous cell carcinoma. The CDR3 runs from the conserved cysteine through the conserved F or W. The order of the fields is D gene, clone size, J gene, V gene, CDR3 DNA, CDR3 protein. A D gene is named only where the DNA matches it firmly. Some rows mark clone size as missing; the rest say once, few, many or name a class of expanded clone.

d_gene: TRBD2
abundance: once
j_gene: TRBJ2-7
v_gene: TRBV15
CDR3nt: TGTGCCACCAGCAGAGTGGGGGGGATTGGCGAGCAGTACTTC
CDR3aa: CATSRVGGIGEQYF

d_gene: TRBD2
abundance: few
j_gene: TRBJ2-7
v_gene: TRBV6-1
CDR3nt: TGTGCCAGTAAGCCGGGACTAGAGTACGAGCAGTACTTC
CDR3aa: CASKPGLEYEQYF

d_gene: .
abundance: .
j_gene: TRBJ1-2
v_gene: TRBV4-1
CDR3nt: TGCGCCAGCAGCCAAGAGGAGGGGCGGGGGAACTATGGCTACACCTTC
CDR3aa: CASSQEEGRGNYGYTF

d_gene: .
abundance: .
j_gene: TRBJ1-1
v_gene: TRBV11-2
CDR3nt: TGTGCCAGCAGCTCCCTTCCGTCGGGCACTGAAGCTTTCTTT
CDR3aa: CASSSLPSGTEAFF

d_gene: .
abundance: .
j_gene: TRBJ2-1
v_gene: TRBV7-9
CDR3nt: TGTGCCAGCAGGACGGGGGCGGGTGAGCAGTTCTTC
CDR3aa: CASRTGAGEQFF

d_gene: .
abundance: .
j_gene: TRBJ2-1
v_gene: TRBV13
CDR3nt: TGTGCCAGCAGCCTAGCGTCCAGGGGACGTTCCTACAATGAGCAGTTCTTC
CDR3aa: CASSLASRGRSYNEQFF

d_gene: .
abundance: once
j_gene: TRBJ2-2
v_gene: TRBV4-1
CDR3nt: TGCGCCAGCAGCCGCGACGGTGGAGGGAACACCGGGGAGCTGTTTTTT
CDR3aa: CASSRDGGGNTGELFF

d_gene: .
abundance: few
j_gene: TRBJ1-3
v_gene: TRBV15
CDR3nt: TGTGCCACCAGCAGACCCTCCGAGGGTGGAAACACCATATATTTT
CDR3aa: CATSRPSEGGNTIYF

d_gene: .
abundance: .
j_gene: TRBJ2-7
v_gene: TRBV27
CDR3nt: TGTGCCAGCATTTCCACCAGGGGGGGCGAGCAGTACTTC
CDR3aa: CASISTRGGEQYF

d_gene: .
abundance: .
j_gene: TRBJ2-1
v_gene: TRBV7-6
CDR3nt: TGTGCCAGCAGCTTAGACCCCCCCGGTAGCTCCTACAATGAGCAGTTCTTC
CDR3aa: CASSLDPPGSSYNEQFF

d_gene: .
abundance: .
j_gene: TRBJ2-3
v_gene: TRBV6-4
CDR3nt: TGTGCCAGCAGTGACCTGGCTGGGGGGACAGATACGCAGTATTTT
CDR3aa: CASSDLAGGTDTQYF

d_gene: TRBD1
abundance: .
j_gene: TRBJ1-1
v_gene: TRBV30
CDR3nt: TGTGCCTGGAGTGTCCCGACAGGGGCGATGAACACTGAAGCTTTCTTT
CDR3aa: CAWSVPTGAMNTEAFF

d_gene: .
abundance: .
j_gene: TRBJ1-1
v_gene: TRBV5-1
CDR3nt: TGCGCCAGCAGCCCAGGGACCGACGCTGAAGCTTTCTTT
CDR3aa: CASSPGTDAEAFF

d_gene: TRBD2
abundance: .
j_gene: TRBJ2-3
v_gene: TRBV2
CDR3nt: TGTGCCAGCAGTGATGGGTCCGGGACTAACACAGATACGCAGTATTTT
CDR3aa: CASSDGSGTNTDTQYF

d_gene: TRBD1
abundance: .
j_gene: TRBJ1-1
v_gene: TRBV30
CDR3nt: TGTGCCTGGAGTTCACAGGGGGTCCTTTCTGAAGCTTTCTTT
CDR3aa: CAWSSQGVLSEAFF

d_gene: .
abundance: .
j_gene: TRBJ2-5
v_gene: TRBV4-1
CDR3nt: TGCGCCAGCAGCCAAGATCGCAGGGAGCCCCAGTACTTC
CDR3aa: CASSQDRREPQYF

d_gene: TRBD1
abundance: .
j_gene: TRBJ2-3
v_gene: TRBV27
CDR3nt: TGTGCCAGCAGTTGGGGACAGACTTACACAGATACGCAGTATTTT
CDR3aa: CASSWGQTYTDTQYF